This TCR beta chain was sequenced during a study of OX40 agonist ivuxolimab in advanced cancers. Study results and limitations: The CD4+ and CD8+ T cells in the blood had expanded clonally by week 6 at 0.1 to 3.0 mg/kg. Among the least clonally expanded were partial responders at 0.1-3.0 mg/kg.

The V gene's germline CDR1 is SGDLS and CDR2 YYNGEE. The CDR3 covers 15 residues. V lost 4 bases to trimming and J lost 1 base; unmatched junction nucleotides: 4. Profiled with immunoSEQ multiplex PCR; TCRdb holds only in-frame clones, not every one. The sample consists of tens of thousands of clones, approximately 84% of them appearing once. Anyone with autoimmune disease history or systemic immunosuppression was excluded. The study sampled blood at baseline, cycle 4 day 1, and cycle 7 day 1. Turning to this clone: Its target is unknown.

The V gene is TRBV9, the J gene TRBJ2-2; the match to TRBD1 covers 7 bases. The source material was CD4+ or CD8+ T cells sorted from blood, sampled in a trial of the OX40 agonist ivuxolimab. This receptor was obtained from an adult with an advanced solid tumor such as melanoma, head and neck, liver or kidney cancer. As DNA, the CDR3 is TGTGCCAGCAGCAGATCAGGGGGGAACACCGGGGAGCTGTTTTTT. Its protein is CASSRSGGNTGELFF.